This T cell receptor beta chain was recovered during a study of blood T cell repertoires in COVID-19. Sequencing was performed with immunoSEQ multiplex PCR; in TCRdb, only in-frame clones are kept and a portion is missing. The sample shows roughly 150,000 clones, 65% to 80% of them seen only once. The CDR3 runs 14 residues. Germline V CDR1 and CDR2: GTSNPN, SVGIG (reference sequence). Losses at the gene ends were 3 bases for V and 6 bases for J; bases not matched to a gene: 5. The chain combines TRBV30 with TRBJ1-4; 9 nucleotides agree with TRBD1. The clonotype comes from a man in his 60s with acute or convalescent COVID-19. Input material: peripheral blood. As DNA, the CDR3 is TGTGCCTGGAGGGCAGACAGGGGGTATGAAAAACTGTTTTTT. Encoded protein: CAWRADRGYEKLFF.